A selection of T cell receptor beta chains follows, all from one sample in a study of blood T cell repertoires in COVID-19. The data were produced by immunoSEQ multiplex PCR, yet TCRdb's version contains in-frame clones alone and is incomplete. The profile shows approximately 190,000 clones, roughly 87% of them singletons. The material sequenced was peripheral blood. These receptors all come from a woman aged 55-70 years with COVID-19, enrolled during active disease. CDR3s include the opening cysteine and the closing phenylalanine or tryptophan. Fields, in order: CDR3 protein, CDR3 DNA, J gene, V gene, clone size, D gene. D genes are given only for firm matches. Part of the rows lack a size; the others show once, few, many or a class for expanded clones.

CDR3 protein: CSGASGPSGFYEQYF; CDR3 DNA: TGCAGCGGTGCCTCCGGGCCTAGCGGCTTTTACGAGCAGTACTTC; J gene: TRBJ2-7; V gene: TRBV29-1; clone size: -; D gene: TRBD2
CDR3 protein: CASSMARGWLFF; CDR3 DNA: TGTGCCAGCAGCATGGCGAGGGGGTGGCTGTTTTTT; J gene: TRBJ2-2; V gene: TRBV28; clone size: once; D gene: -
CDR3 protein: CASSVQGAGSTEAFF; CDR3 DNA: TGTGCCAGCAGCGTTCAGGGGGCAGGAAGTACTGAAGCTTTCTTT; J gene: TRBJ1-1; V gene: TRBV3-1/TRBV3-2; clone size: few; D gene: TRBD1
CDR3 protein: CASSQSGDRGYEQYF; CDR3 DNA: TGCGCCAGCAGTCAATCGGGGGACAGGGGTTACGAGCAGTACTTC; J gene: TRBJ2-7; V gene: TRBV23-1; clone size: few; D gene: TRBD1
CDR3 protein: CASSITVNTEAFF; CDR3 DNA: TGTGCCAGTAGTATAACAGTGAACACTGAAGCTTTCTTT; J gene: TRBJ1-1; V gene: TRBV19; clone size: -; D gene: -
CDR3 protein: CASSQLTQVDYGYTF; CDR3 DNA: TGTGCCAGCTCACAGTTGACCCAGGTGGACTATGGCTACACCTTC; J gene: TRBJ1-2; V gene: TRBV18; clone size: -; D gene: -
CDR3 protein: CASSVGGTDNSPLHF; CDR3 DNA: TGTGCCAGCAGCGTAGGGGGGACAGATAATTCACCCCTCCACTTT; J gene: TRBJ1-6; V gene: TRBV9; clone size: few; D gene: TRBD1
CDR3 protein: CASSERGGGVVTGELFF; CDR3 DNA: TGTGCCAGCAGTGAACGGGGAGGAGGGGTGGTCACCGGGGAGCTGTTTTTT; J gene: TRBJ2-2; V gene: TRBV2; clone size: -; D gene: -
CDR3 protein: CASSVGSGAYNEQFF; CDR3 DNA: TGTGCCAGCAGCGTAGGATCTGGGGCTTACAATGAGCAGTTCTTC; J gene: TRBJ2-1; V gene: TRBV9; clone size: -; D gene: -
CDR3 protein: CASSLKGGPNSPLHF; CDR3 DNA: TGTGCCAGCAGCCTGAAAGGTGGGCCCAATTCACCCCTCCACTTT; J gene: TRBJ1-6; V gene: TRBV2; clone size: -; D gene: -
CDR3 protein: CASSQAGGQNSPLHF; CDR3 DNA: TGTGCCAGCAGCCAAGCAGGGGGCCAGAATTCACCCCTCCACTTT; J gene: TRBJ1-6; V gene: TRBV4-2; clone size: once; D gene: TRBD1
CDR3 protein: CASSPRLTEETQYF; CDR3 DNA: TGTGCCAGCAGCCCTCGACTGACTGAAGAGACCCAGTACTTC; J gene: TRBJ2-5; V gene: TRBV11-2; clone size: -; D gene: -
CDR3 protein: CASSFPGVGTGELFF; CDR3 DNA: TGTGCCAGCAGTTTTCCGGGGGTAGGGACCGGGGAGCTGTTTTTT; J gene: TRBJ2-2; V gene: TRBV28; clone size: -; D gene: -
CDR3 protein: CASSQDSALFNYGYTF; CDR3 DNA: TGTGCCAGCAGCCAAGATTCTGCGCTCTTTAACTATGGCTACACCTTC; J gene: TRBJ1-2; V gene: TRBV14; clone size: -; D gene: -
CDR3 protein: CASAGQGAGTEAFF; CDR3 DNA: TGTGCCAGCGCCGGACAGGGGGCTGGGACTGAAGCTTTCTTT; J gene: TRBJ1-1; V gene: TRBV2; clone size: -; D gene: TRBD1
CDR3 protein: CASSYLGGSQPQHF; CDR3 DNA: TGTGCCAGCAGTTACCTGGGGGGGAGTCAGCCCCAGCATTTT; J gene: TRBJ1-5; V gene: TRBV6-2/TRBV6-3; clone size: -; D gene: -
CDR3 protein: CASSLQVDQPQHF; CDR3 DNA: TGTGCCAGCAGTCTACAGGTGGATCAGCCCCAGCATTTT; J gene: TRBJ1-5; V gene: TRBV6-5; clone size: -; D gene: -
CDR3 protein: CASSPVGGTTEAFF; CDR3 DNA: TGCGCCAGCAGCCCGGTGGGGGGGACGACTGAAGCTTTCTTT; J gene: TRBJ1-1; V gene: TRBV4-3; clone size: large; D gene: -
CDR3 protein: CASSSPTSGKNYEQYF; CDR3 DNA: TGTGCCAGCAGTTCCCCGACTAGCGGGAAAAACTACGAGCAGTACTTC; J gene: TRBJ2-7; V gene: TRBV6-6; clone size: -; D gene: TRBD2
CDR3 protein: CASSLTTGGGNEQFF; CDR3 DNA: TGTGCCAGCAGTTTAACGACAGGGGGGGGTAATGAGCAGTTCTTC; J gene: TRBJ2-1; V gene: TRBV27; clone size: -; D gene: TRBD1
CDR3 protein: CASSYGGGLAGELFF; CDR3 DNA: TGTGCCAGCAGTTACGGAGGAGGGCTCGCCGGGGAGCTGTTTTTT; J gene: TRBJ2-2; V gene: TRBV6-5; clone size: -; D gene: -
CDR3 protein: CASSYSTSGGGEQFF; CDR3 DNA: TGTGCCAGCAGTTACTCGACTTCGGGGGGCGGTGAGCAGTTCTTC; J gene: TRBJ2-1; V gene: TRBV6-5; clone size: -; D gene: -
CDR3 protein: CASSEWGGLGQPQHF; CDR3 DNA: TGTGCCAGCAGTGAATGGGGGGGGCTAGGGCAGCCCCAGCATTTT; J gene: TRBJ1-5; V gene: TRBV6-1; clone size: few; D gene: -
CDR3 protein: CASSYREGTDTQYF; CDR3 DNA: TGTGCCAGCAGTTACCGGGAAGGCACAGATACGCAGTATTTT; J gene: TRBJ2-3; V gene: TRBV6-6; clone size: -; D gene: -
CDR3 protein: CASSMDRVSYEQYF; CDR3 DNA: TGTGCCAGCAGCATGGACAGGGTCTCCTACGAGCAGTACTTC; J gene: TRBJ2-7; V gene: TRBV5-4; clone size: few; D gene: TRBD1
CDR3 protein: CATSGGTGTDTQYF; CDR3 DNA: TGTGCCACCAGCGGCGGGACAGGCACAGATACGCAGTATTTT; J gene: TRBJ2-3; V gene: TRBV15; clone size: -; D gene: -
CDR3 protein: CASSPRGQGAAPQHF; CDR3 DNA: TGTGCCAGCTCCCCTCGCGGACAGGGGGCCGCGCCCCAGCATTTT; J gene: TRBJ1-5; V gene: TRBV11-2; clone size: -; D gene: TRBD1
CDR3 protein: CASRPTSSYEQYF; CDR3 DNA: TGTGCCAGCAGGCCCACTAGCTCCTACGAGCAGTACTTC; J gene: TRBJ2-7; V gene: TRBV6-5; clone size: -; D gene: -
CDR3 protein: CASSVAGDTEAFF; CDR3 DNA: TGTGCCAGCAGCGTAGCCGGGGACACTGAAGCTTTCTTT; J gene: TRBJ1-1; V gene: TRBV9; clone size: -; D gene: -
CDR3 protein: CASSIWPTGRRNIQYF; CDR3 DNA: TGTGCCAGTAGTATATGGCCAACGGGAAGGAGGAACATTCAGTACTTC; J gene: TRBJ2-4; V gene: TRBV19; clone size: once; D gene: -
CDR3 protein: CATRPGQGQGPEKLFF; CDR3 DNA: TGTGCCACCAGACCTGGTCAAGGACAGGGGCCGGAAAAACTGTTTTTT; J gene: TRBJ1-4; V gene: TRBV15; clone size: once; D gene: TRBD1
CDR3 protein: CASIISETQYF; CDR3 DNA: TGTGCCAGCATAATATCGGAGACCCAGTACTTC; J gene: TRBJ2-5; V gene: TRBV27; clone size: few; D gene: -
CDR3 protein: CASSLDVRVSEAFF; CDR3 DNA: TGCGCCAGCAGCTTGGATGTCCGGGTGAGTGAAGCTTTCTTT; J gene: TRBJ1-1; V gene: TRBV5-1; clone size: once; D gene: -
CDR3 protein: CASSVLAGVLSGELFF; CDR3 DNA: TGTGCCAGCAGCGTCCTAGCGGGGGTTTTGTCCGGGGAGCTGTTTTTT; J gene: TRBJ2-2; V gene: TRBV2; clone size: -; D gene: TRBD2
CDR3 protein: CASSQKGGTNEKLFF; CDR3 DNA: TGTGCCAGCAGCCAGAAGGGAGGGACTAATGAAAAACTGTTTTTT; J gene: TRBJ1-4; V gene: TRBV5-6; clone size: -; D gene: -
CDR3 protein: CASSPPWIAGSTGELFF; CDR3 DNA: TGTGCCAGCAGCCCCCCCTGGATAGCGGGTAGCACCGGGGAGCTGTTTTTT; J gene: TRBJ2-2; V gene: TRBV3-1/TRBV3-2; clone size: -; D gene: TRBD2
CDR3 protein: CASSFTGGRSPLHF; CDR3 DNA: TGTGCCAGCAGCTTTACAGGGGGACGGTCACCCCTCCACTTT; J gene: TRBJ1-6; V gene: TRBV11-2; clone size: few; D gene: TRBD1
CDR3 protein: CAISPGLAGPPQYF; CDR3 DNA: TGTGCCATCAGTCCAGGACTAGCGGGTCCGCCCCAGTACTTC; J gene: TRBJ2-5; V gene: TRBV10-3; clone size: -; D gene: TRBD2
CDR3 protein: CASSRSYEQYF; CDR3 DNA: TGTGCCAGCAGTCGTAGCTACGAGCAGTACTTC; J gene: TRBJ2-7; V gene: TRBV28; clone size: -; D gene: -
CDR3 protein: CASSPPTSGGAGEQFF; CDR3 DNA: TGTGCCAGCTCACCACCGACTAGCGGGGGGGCGGGTGAGCAGTTCTTC; J gene: TRBJ2-1; V gene: TRBV18; clone size: -; D gene: TRBD2
CDR3 protein: CASSQHRDQPQHF; CDR3 DNA: TGCGCCAGCAGCCAGCACAGGGATCAGCCCCAGCATTTT; J gene: TRBJ1-5; V gene: TRBV4-1; clone size: -; D gene: -
CDR3 protein: CASSSGLAALNEQFF; CDR3 DNA: TGCGCCAGCAGCTCTGGACTAGCGGCCCTCAATGAGCAGTTCTTC; J gene: TRBJ2-1; V gene: TRBV5-1; clone size: -; D gene: TRBD2
CDR3 protein: CASSQGIQGSSPLHF; CDR3 DNA: TGTGCCAGCAGCCAAGGTATTCAGGGTAGTTCACCCCTCCACTTT; J gene: TRBJ1-6; V gene: TRBV14; clone size: once; D gene: -
CDR3 protein: CASSKCSRAFHDTEAFF; CDR3 DNA: TGTGCCAGCAGCAAATGTAGCAGGGCGTTCCATGACACTGAAGCTTTCTTT; J gene: TRBJ1-1; V gene: TRBV21-1; clone size: -; D gene: -
CDR3 protein: CASRPRETGNTIYF; CDR3 DNA: TGTGCCAGCAGGCCCCGGGAGACTGGAAACACCATATATTTT; J gene: TRBJ1-3; V gene: TRBV6-5; clone size: -; D gene: -
CDR3 protein: CAIKGTSGSYEQYF; CDR3 DNA: TGTGCCATCAAAGGGACTAGCGGGAGCTACGAGCAGTACTTC; J gene: TRBJ2-7; V gene: TRBV10-3; clone size: -; D gene: TRBD2
CDR3 protein: CASHPWGLLDTQYF; CDR3 DNA: TGTGCCAGCCACCCCTGGGGCCTGCTGGATACGCAGTATTTT; J gene: TRBJ2-3; V gene: TRBV28; clone size: -; D gene: -
CDR3 protein: CAISGQGRGYGEQFF; CDR3 DNA: TGTGCCATATCAGGACAGGGGAGGGGGTATGGTGAGCAGTTCTTC; J gene: TRBJ2-1; V gene: TRBV10-3; clone size: -; D gene: TRBD1
CDR3 protein: CGSSALGGNEQFF; CDR3 DNA: TGTGGCAGTTCAGCACTAGGGGGCAATGAGCAGTTCTTC; J gene: TRBJ2-1; V gene: TRBV6-5; clone size: -; D gene: -
CDR3 protein: CASSVTGTGTSEQYF; CDR3 DNA: TGTGCCAGCAGCGTAACCGGGACAGGGACTTCCGAGCAGTACTTC; J gene: TRBJ2-7; V gene: TRBV9; clone size: few; D gene: TRBD1
CDR3 protein: CASRADSTGGYTF; CDR3 DNA: TGCGCCAGCAGGGCTGACTCCACCGGGGGCTACACCTTC; J gene: TRBJ1-2; V gene: TRBV5-1; clone size: -; D gene: -
CDR3 protein: CASSSRTGGRGTDTQYF; CDR3 DNA: TGTGCCAGCAGCTCCCGGACAGGGGGCCGAGGCACAGATACGCAGTATTTT; J gene: TRBJ2-3; V gene: TRBV5-4; clone size: -; D gene: TRBD1
CDR3 protein: CASSYESGELFF; CDR3 DNA: TGTGCCAGCAGTTACGAGAGCGGGGAGCTGTTTTTT; J gene: TRBJ2-2; V gene: TRBV6-6; clone size: -; D gene: -